Sequencing of this TCR beta chain was carried out in a study of blood T cell repertoires in COVID-19. Looking at the study overall: T cells, B-cell-depleted T cells, or PBMCs provided the cDNA or gDNA that served as material.

Generated by immunoSEQ multiplex PCR, the TCRdb table keeps only in-frame clones and is missing some. The sample yields approximately 250,000 clones, roughly 90% seen once. Cohorts were determined from participant-reported clinical history. Exposed volunteers were people who met a COVID-19 case within 2 weeks before study entry. The CDR3 contains 11 residues. V shed 8 bases and J shed 4 bases, with 7 bases lying between them. Germline assignment: CDR1 MDHEN and CDR2 SYDVKM. This TCR was sampled from a middle-aged man who had been exposed to COVID-19. The chain employs TRBV28 and TRBJ2-3; no firm D call. The material sequenced was PBMCs or T cells enriched from blood (not recorded which). CDR3: CASSRADTQYF. The CDR3 bases are TGTGCCAGCTCCCGGGCAGATACGCAGTATTTT.